One and the same sample provided the 9 T cell receptor beta chains below, sequenced in a study of T cell responses to AZD1222 COVID-19 vaccine. Profiling relied on immunoSEQ multiplex PCR, and the TCRdb table lists in-frame clones only, not all of them. The data hold more than 60,000 clones, with around 83% observed a single time. The sequencing here drew on peripheral blood, taken on day 0 of AZD1222 vaccination. The source is an adult in good health.

The genes are TRBV27 and TRBJ2-2; 7 nucleotides line up with TRBD2. The CDR3 contains 19 residues. V shed 1 base, J shed 0 bases, and the junction held 11 bases outside the gene matches. In germline, CDR1 is MNHEY, CDR2 SMNVEV (reference sequence). In DNA, the CDR3 is TGTGCCAGCAGTTTATTCCCTTTAGGGCTAGCGGCGAACACCGGGGAGCTGTTTTTT. Translation gives CASSLFPLGLAANTGELFF.

This clone was detected once. The chain combines TRBV11-2 with TRBJ1-5; D is undetermined. The germline V gene has CDR1 SGHAT and CDR2 FQNNGV. This CDR3 has 13 amino acids. V lost 0 bases, J lost 7 bases, and 7 bases lay in between. CDR3 sequence (DNA): TGTGCCAGCAGCTTAGATATCGCCCAGCCCCAGCATTTT. The encoded protein is CASSLDIAQPQHF.

The genes are TRBV6-5 and TRBJ1-3; D gene unclear. This CDR3 is 15 amino acids long. V lost 2 bases and J 2 bases, leaving 10 bases between the germline ends. Per germline, CDR1 MNHEY and CDR2 SVGAGI. This CDR3 is CASSYGMVAGNTIYF. Here the CDR3 DNA reads TGTGCCAGCAGTTACGGCATGGTAGCTGGAAACACCATATATTTT.

V usage is TRBV21-1 and J usage is TRBJ2-1; TRBD2 is taken as the D call from the table, unchecked against the DNA. TRBV21-1 is marked as a pseudogene. The CDR3 extends over 20 amino acids. The CDR3 DNA follows: TGTGCCAGCAGCAAAATACGCCTAGCGGGAGTATTGGAAGTTCAGAATGAGCAGTTCTTC. Translated, it gives CASSKIRLAGVLEVQNEQFF.

The genes are TRBV7-8 and TRBJ1-2, with a possible D match to TRBD1 (6 bases). This CDR3 region has 12 residues. The germline V and J ends were trimmed by 5 bases and 5 bases, with 9 bases remaining between them. Germline-derived CDR1 and CDR2 are SGHVS and FQNEAQ. DNA for the CDR3: TGTGCCAGCAGCCTAACAGGGTATGGCTACACCTTC. Its translation: CASSLTGYGYTF. The full variable domain, completed using reference TRBV7-8 and TRBJ1-2, is GAGVSQSPRYKVAKRGQDVALRCDPISGHVSLFWYQQALGQGPEFLTYFQNEAQLDKSGLPSDRFFAERPEGSVSTLKIQRTQQEDSAVYLCASSLTGYGYTFGSGTRLTVV.

CDR3 amino acids: CASSPPGQLPEAFF. CDR3 nucleotides: TGTGCCAGCAGCCCCCCCGGACAGCTCCCTGAAGCTTTCTTT. V gene TRBV6-6 combines with J gene TRBJ1-1; maybe TRBD1 (6 bases). Between the trimmed V and J ends, which lost 6 bases and 6 bases, there was a span of 17 bases. The CDR3 is 14 residues long. Per germline, CDR1 MNHNY and CDR2 SVGAGI (reference sequence).

V and J are TRBV11-2 and TRBJ2-2; D is unclear. The V end was cut by 5 bases, the J end by 1 base, with 8 bases between. There are 14 residues in the CDR3. CDR1 SGHAT and CDR2 FQNNGV come from the germline V gene. The DNA of the CDR3 is TGTGCCAGCAGCCTCTCATGGAACACCGGGGAGCTGTTTTTT. Translation: CASSLSWNTGELFF.

The rearrangement uses TRBV28 and TRBJ1-4; no reliable D call. The CDR3 has 12 amino acids. The germline CDR1 and CDR2 sequences are MDHEN and SYDVKM. The germline V and J ends were trimmed by 5 bases and 4 bases, with 5 bases remaining between them. This chain's CDR3 is CASSRVNEKLFF. CDR3 nucleotides: TGTGCCAGCAGTCGAGTTAATGAAAAACTGTTTTTT.

This clone appeared a single time. The rearrangement links TRBV28 to TRBJ1-1, with 7 positions matching TRBD1. The CDR3 consists of 15 residues. V dropped 3 bases and J dropped 1; count of bases not matched to a gene: 5. Germline CDR1 MDHEN, CDR2 SYDVKM. The CDR3 loop is CASSFRGGGNTEAFF. CDR3 DNA sequence: TGTGCCAGCAGTTTCCGAGGGGGCGGGAACACTGAAGCTTTCTTT.